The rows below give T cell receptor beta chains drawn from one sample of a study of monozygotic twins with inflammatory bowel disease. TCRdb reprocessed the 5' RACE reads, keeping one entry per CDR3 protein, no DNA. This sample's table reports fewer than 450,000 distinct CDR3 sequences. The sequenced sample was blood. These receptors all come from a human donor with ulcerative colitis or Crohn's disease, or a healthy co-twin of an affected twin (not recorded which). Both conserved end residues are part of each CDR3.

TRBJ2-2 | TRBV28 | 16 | CASSLSGTRFTGELFF
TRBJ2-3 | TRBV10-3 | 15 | CAISETSRDTDTQYF
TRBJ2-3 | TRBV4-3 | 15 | CASSLQLGRPDTQYF
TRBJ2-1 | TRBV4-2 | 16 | CASSQDRLAGYNEQFF
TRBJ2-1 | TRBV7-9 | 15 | CASSLSPQPYNEQFF
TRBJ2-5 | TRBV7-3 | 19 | CASSLGWLAGGNFVETQYF
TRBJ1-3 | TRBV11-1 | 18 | CASIQVVLTGTAGNTIYF
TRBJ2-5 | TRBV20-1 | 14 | CSARDGRDKETQYF
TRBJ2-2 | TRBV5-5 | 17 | CASSLGLAEGLNGELFF
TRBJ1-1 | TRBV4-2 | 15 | CASSQADRQNTEAFF
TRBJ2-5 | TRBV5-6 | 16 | CASSSRRDLFGETQYF
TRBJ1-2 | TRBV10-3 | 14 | CAISEQQGDYGYTF
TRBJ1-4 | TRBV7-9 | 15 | CASSPRTGLNEKLFF
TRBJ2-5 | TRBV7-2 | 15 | CASSLNPVPTGTQYF
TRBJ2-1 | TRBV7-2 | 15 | CASSLAVAGNNEQFF
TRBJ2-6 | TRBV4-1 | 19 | CASSKGQDLSVSGANVLTF
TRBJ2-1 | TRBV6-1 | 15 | CASSAAGNSYNEQFF
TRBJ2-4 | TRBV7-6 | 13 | CASSLGTLNIQYF
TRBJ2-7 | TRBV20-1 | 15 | CSARVRAGGPYEQYF
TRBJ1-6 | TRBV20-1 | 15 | CSARGQAPGNSPLHF
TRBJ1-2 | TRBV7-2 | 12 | CASSLRQGGYTF
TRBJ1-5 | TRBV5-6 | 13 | CASSLDRAQPQHF
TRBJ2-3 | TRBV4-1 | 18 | CASRLSGTSGGNTDTQYF
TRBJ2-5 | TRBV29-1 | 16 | CSVEKHLAGVQETQYF
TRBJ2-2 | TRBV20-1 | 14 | CSARDSLGYGELFF
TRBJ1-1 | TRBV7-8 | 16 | CASSSKTDRLNTEAFF
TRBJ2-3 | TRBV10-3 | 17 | CAISGRGGKRSTDTQYF
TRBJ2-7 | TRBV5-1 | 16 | CASSADRASDYNEQYF
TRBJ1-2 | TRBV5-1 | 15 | CASSSLTGQGAAYTF
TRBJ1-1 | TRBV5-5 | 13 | CASSLDPTGRAFF
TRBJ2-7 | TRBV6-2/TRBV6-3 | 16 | CASTLRGRDFSYEQYF
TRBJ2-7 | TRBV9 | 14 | CASSGRQGNYEQYF
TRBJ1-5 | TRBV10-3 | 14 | CAISAGGGNQPQHF
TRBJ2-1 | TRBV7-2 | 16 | CASSNLGQGFYNEQFF
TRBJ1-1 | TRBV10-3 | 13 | CAISEQVNTEAFF
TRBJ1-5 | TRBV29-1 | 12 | CSVSGEGQPQHF
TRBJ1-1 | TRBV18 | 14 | CASSPDRRYTEAFF
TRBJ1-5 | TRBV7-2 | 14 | CASSLVRANQPQHF
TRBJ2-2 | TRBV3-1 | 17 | CASSQDWDAANTGELFF